These 19 T cell receptor beta chains were all obtained from the same sample, sequenced in a study of blood T cell repertoires in COVID-19. Some clones are missing from TCRdb's copy, which holds only in-frame ones; the method was immunoSEQ multiplex PCR. Among tens of thousands of clones listed, approximately 86% were seen once. The sequenced sample consisted of peripheral blood. The source is a woman at least 80 years old with active or convalescent COVID-19.

This chain joins TRBV7-9 and TRBJ1-1; D is uncertain. This CDR3 has 13 residues. Germline CDR1 reads SEHNR; CDR2 reads FQNEAQ (reference sequence). V lost 5 bases and J lost 2, with 9 bases in between. CDR3 sequence: CASSLETNTEAFF. The CDR3 DNA reads TGTGCCAGCAGCCTAGAAACAAACACTGAAGCTTTCTTT.

The rearrangement links TRBV21-1 to TRBJ2-2; the table's D call TRBD2 went unverified against the DNA. TRBV21-1 constitutes a pseudogene. This CDR3 contains 15 residues. The CDR3 reads CASSKAAKNTGELFF. DNA of the CDR3: TGTGCCAGCAGCAAAGCAGCGAAGAACACCGGGGAGCTGTTTTTT.

The chain uses TRBV29-1 and TRBJ2-1, with 7 bases identical to TRBD1. The CDR3 loop spans 15 amino acids. Germline V gives CDR1 SQVTM, CDR2 ANQGSEA. Trimming took 7 bases from V and 0 from J; bases not matched to a gene: 9. The CDR3 sequence is CSASIRDSSYNEQFF. The DNA of the CDR3 is TGCAGCGCTTCGATCCGGGACAGCTCCTACAATGAGCAGTTCTTC.

The V gene is TRBV12-3 or TRBV12-4, the J gene TRBJ2-5; 7 bases align to TRBD2. The CDR3 is 13 residues long. V lost 6 bases, J lost 3 bases, and 4 bases stayed unmatched. CDR3 sequence (DNA): TGTGCCAGCAGGAGGAGCGGGGAAGAGACCCAGTACTTC. Its protein is CASRRSGEETQYF.

The rearrangement uses TRBV5-1 and TRBJ1-3; weak D call: TRBD1 (5 bases). The CDR3 spans 16 residues. Germline assignment: CDR1 SGHRS and CDR2 YFSETQ. Trimming took off 3 bases at V and 1 base at J, with 14 bases between the two ends. CDR3 residues: CASSSRDFGSGNTIYF. In nucleotides, the CDR3 is TGCGCCAGCAGCTCACGGGACTTCGGGTCTGGAAACACCATATATTTT.

This chain uses TRBV3-1 (or the pseudogene TRBV3-2) with TRBJ2-1; D remains ambiguous. The CDR3 runs to 14 residues. Germline V gene lookup returns CDR1 LGHDT and CDR2 YNNKEL (reference sequence). The V and J ends lost 6 bases and 0 bases respectively, with 9 bases between them. The CDR3 loop is CASRPSTSYNEQFF. The CDR3 nucleotides read TGTGCCAGCAGGCCTAGTACCTCCTACAATGAGCAGTTCTTC.

The chain recombines TRBV10-2 with TRBJ1-2, with D uncertain. The CDR3 has 11 residues. The germline V gene encodes CDR1 WSHSY and CDR2 SAAADI. V lost 5 bases and J lost 8, with 9 bases in between. CDR3 sequence (DNA): TGCGCCAGCAGTTCGGGAGTCGGCTACACCTTC. Protein product: CASSSGVGYTF.

The chain carries TRBV5-1 and TRBJ2-1; 7 bases map to TRBD2. This CDR3 spans 14 amino acids. The germline CDR1 and CDR2 sequences are SGHRS and YFSETQ. Trimming cost V 4 bases and J 3 bases; bases outside gene matches: 4. CDR3 DNA sequence: TGCGCCAGCAGCCTAGCGGTGGACTACAATGAGCAGTTCTTC. Its protein is CASSLAVDYNEQFF.

The chain has TRBV4-1 and TRBJ1-4; D is uncertain. The V end was cut by 0 bases, the J end by 7 bases, with 12 bases between. Germline V gene lookup returns CDR1 MGHRA and CDR2 YSYEKL. The CDR3 runs to 15 residues. The CDR3 is CASSQDREFGEKLFF. The DNA for the CDR3 is TGCGCCAGCAGCCAAGATCGGGAGTTCGGTGAAAAACTGTTTTTT.

The genes are TRBV7-8 and TRBJ1-5; no reliable D call. V was shortened by 1 base and J by 5 bases, with 6 bases between the two germline ends. This CDR3 is 13 amino acids long. Germline lookup yields CDR1 SGHVS and CDR2 FQNEAQ. CDR3 protein: CASSLGADQPQHF. Here the CDR3 DNA reads TGTGCCAGCAGCTTAGGTGCGGATCAGCCCCAGCATTTT.

The CDR3 here is CASSPRRGTGDEKLFF. The CDR3 DNA is TGTGCCAGCAGCCCACGGCGAGGGACAGGGGATGAAAAACTGTTTTTT. The chain joins TRBV7-9 to TRBJ1-4, with 10 bases fitting TRBD1. V dropped 5 bases and J dropped 6; count of bases not matched to a gene: 9. The V gene's germline CDR1 is SEHNR and CDR2 FQNEAQ (reference sequence). The CDR3 totals 16 residues.

This clone was recorded once. The chain combines TRBV18 with TRBJ1-4; D not certain. The germline CDR1 and CDR2 sequences are KGHSH and LQKENI. CDR3 length: 16 amino acids. Trimming stripped 2 bases from V and 4 bases from J, with 14 bases between. The CDR3 coding sequence is TGTGCCAGCTCACCATCGGGAGACGGCATTAATGAAAAACTGTTTTTT. Amino acid sequence: CASSPSGDGINEKLFF.

The chain couples TRBV15 to TRBJ1-4, with D hard to call. Germline loops: CDR1 LNHNV, CDR2 YYDKDF (reference sequence). V lost 3 bases and J lost 7, with 15 bases in between. The CDR3 extends over 15 amino acids. This CDR3 is CATSSEEDHPEKLFF. The DNA for the CDR3 is TGTGCCACCAGCAGTGAGGAGGACCACCCTGAAAAACTGTTTTTT.

The V and J genes are TRBV3-1 (or the pseudogene TRBV3-2) and TRBJ1-4; TRBD1 might be the D (5 bases). The V and J ends lost 2 bases and 3 bases respectively, with 10 bases between them. Germline values: CDR1 LGHDT, CDR2 YNNKEL (reference sequence). The CDR3 contains 15 residues. The CDR3 sequence is CASSQQGLSNEKLFF. The CDR3 nucleotides read TGTGCCAGCAGCCAACAGGGATTGTCTAATGAAAAACTGTTTTTT.

The V call is TRBV19, the J call TRBJ1-5, with a weak D call TRBD1 (6 bases). The V and J ends lost 7 bases and 3 bases respectively, with 16 bases between them. CDR1 LNHDA and CDR2 SQIVND come from the germline V gene (reference sequence). CDR3 length: 15 amino acids. CDR3: CASKGGGVFNQPQHF. DNA of the CDR3: TGTGCCAGTAAGGGGGGGGGCGTATTCAATCAGCCCCAGCATTTT. The variable domain in full, with the rest retrieved from reference TRBV19 and TRBJ1-5, is DGGITQSPKYLFRKEGQNVTLSCEQNLNHDAMYWYRQDPGQGLRLIYYSQIVNDFQKGDIAEGYSVSREKKESFPLTVTSAQKNPTAFYLCASKGGGVFNQPQHFGDGTRLSIL.

This clone was detected many times. This sequence joins TRBV24-1 and TRBJ2-5; 7 bases match TRBD1. This CDR3 contains 14 residues. CDR1 is KGHDR and CDR2 is SFDVKD in the germline V gene. With V trimmed by 5 bases and J by 1 base, 3 bases remained unmatched. The CDR3 DNA is TGTGCCACCAGTGCCCCAGGGGGCCAAGAGACCCAGTACTTC. It is translated as CATSAPGGQETQYF.

The chain uses TRBV7-2 and TRBJ1-3; tentatively, D is TRBD1 (6 bases). The CDR3 length is 15 residues. Trimming took 2 bases from V and 1 from J, leaving 9 bases between them. CDR1 and CDR2 (germline): SGHTA, FQGNSA. As DNA, the CDR3 is TGTGCCAGCAGCTTAATCGGGACATCTGGAAACACCATATATTTT. This gives the protein CASSLIGTSGNTIYF.

The chain carries TRBV9 and TRBJ2-2; 10 bases map to TRBD1. Germline V gives CDR1 SGDLS, CDR2 YYNGEE. This CDR3 comprises 16 residues. V trimming: 2 bases; J trimming: 4 bases; junction bases outside the gene matches: 5. The CDR3 sequence: CASSVSGTGVTGELFF. The CDR3 DNA is TGTGCCAGCAGCGTCTCCGGGACAGGGGTCACCGGGGAGCTGTTTTTT.

This chain joins TRBV6-5 and TRBJ2-3, with no clear D. Looked up from germline, CDR1 is MNHEY and CDR2 is SVGAGI. V was pared by 4 bases and J by 5 bases, with 7 bases between. The CDR3 spans 12 residues. CDR3 amino acids: CASSFSGDTQYF. The CDR3 region has the DNA TGTGCCAGCAGTTTTTCAGGAGATACGCAGTATTTT.